This TCR beta chain stems from a study of PD-1 blockade in classical Hodgkin lymphoma (dated by TCRdb to about 2020). Regarding the complete study: Nivolumab dosing was 3 mg/kg intravenously every 2 weeks, continuing until either disease progression or unacceptable toxicity. The study used TCR beta sequencing and CyTOF to define a peripheral blood immune signature of response to PD-1 blockade in classical Hodgkin lymphoma.

What the authors observed across the whole study: A significant rise by C4D1 was seen in CD4+ but not CD8+ TCR diversity (p=0.0027 vs p=0.16), with the rise being most apparent in complete responders (p=0.02). Lower diversity was seen in patients whose nivolumab began less than 1 year after ASCT, and these patients were left out of later analyses so that immune reconstitution would not confound the results. Baseline diversity similar to that of newly diagnosed patients was observed in trial patients achieving complete response, whereas significantly lower diversity was observed in partial responders and progressors. Baseline TCR diversity was reported as lower in newly diagnosed patients than in healthy donors, and lower still in relapsed/refractory patients. Only a single clinical trial cohort was studied, and what caused the repertoire differences, possibly disease activity or prior therapy, remained undefined.

Read against the paper, the sample's time point label means: cycle 1 day 1 (C1D1), immediately before nivolumab initiation. Every trial patient had relapsed following autologous stem cell transplantation, and prior brentuximab vedotin exposure was what differed among cohorts A, B and C. The trial cohort was composed of 56 patients with relapsed/refractory classical Hodgkin lymphoma, for whom complete response, partial response or progressive disease was recorded as best overall response. In the multi-cohort phase II CheckMate 205 trial, trial patients received single-agent nivolumab. An independent review committee assessed best overall response using the 2007 International Working Group response criteria. Trial PBMCs were collected immediately before nivolumab initiation (C1D1) and during therapy at cycle 2 day 1 and cycle 4 day 1. Peripheral blood was collected in 8 mL Vacutainer Cell Preparation Tubes, from which PBMCs were isolated by centrifugation and then cryopreserved.

Regarding this clone: The antigen it recognizes is unknown. No base quality information exists; no much larger clone differs at one position.

The Qiagen DNeasy kit was used to extract genomic DNA both from unsorted PBMCs and from the negatively selected CD4+ and CD8+ fractions. Using primers that anneal to V and J segments, immunoSEQ multiplex PCR amplified the TCR beta CDR3 regions. A synthetic immune receptor repertoire was used to minimize amplification bias, and remaining bias was computationally removed after sequencing. As for the authors' bioinformatics: Custom Python scripts were used to quantify repertoire diversity as the Shannon entropy index. Unsorted, CD4+ and CD8+ repertoires were analyzed separately, except in combined analyses where CD4+ and CD8+ sequences were merged in silico. Clonal expansion was defined as a frequency increase of at least 2-fold after treatment compared with C1D1, and clones undetected at baseline were assigned a pseudocount of 0.5. Clones with 0 or 1 copy at C1D1 were classified as singleton clones, and clones with 2 or more copies were classified as non-singleton clones. By matching protein sequences in sorted samples from the same patient, clones expanded in unsorted samples were annotated as CD4+, CD8+ or unknown. Wilcoxon tests on paired samples were used to test changes in diversity from C1D1 to C4D1. TCRdb re-hosts the immuneACCESS table, in-frame sequences only. Its copies lack some clones; in the studies checked, an unresolved V gene accounts for under half of them, and the cause for the rest is not known. V and J calls and clone size come straight from that table; D and trimming were deduced from the DNA. In all, the sample holds about 18,000 clones, and around 80% of those were seen once. Approximately 25% of the sample comes from the top ten.

The material was peripheral blood mononuclear cells (PBMCs), obtained at baseline. The sequence was obtained from a human donor with classical Hodgkin lymphoma.

The CDR3 amino acid sequence is: CASSVSGTYNEQFF. The DNA reads TGTGCCAGCAGTGTTAGCGGGACCTACAATGAGCAGTTCTTC. This receptor chain uses TRBV28 and TRBJ2-1; TRBD2 agrees with 8 junctional bases. The germline V gene specifies MDHEN as CDR1 and SYDVKM as CDR2. From the cysteine up to the phenylalanine, the CDR3 has a length of 14 residues. The retained sequence is limited to the CDR3, 42 bases, with the frame set at the first base. Germline trimming amounts to 5 bases on V and 2 bases on J, with 2 as the count of junction bases outside the gene matches.